The T cell receptor (beta chain) under discussion was sequenced for a study of T cell clones after liver transplantation. Study summary: TCRbeta sequencing after a pre-transplant mixed lymphocyte reaction identified graft-donor-reactive clones, later tracked in post-transplant blood. Tolerant meant at least one year fully off immunosuppression without liver enzymes above twice normal.

This clone turned up a few times. Its antigen is as yet unknown. Sequencing used immunoSEQ multiplex PCR; TCRdb keeps in-frame clones, though not all of them. The sample has roughly 67,000 clones, around 92% seen once. Germline V gene sequence: CDR1 MDHEN, CDR2 SYDVKM. The CDR3 extends over 12 amino acids. V gave up 5 bases and J gave up 0 bases, with 4 bases separating them. Findings and caveats of the study: A significant post-transplant drop in circulating graft-donor-reactive CD4 TCRbeta sequences occurred in most of the 8 subjects.

The sequence was collected from a human patient who received a liver transplant. The graft donor may have given rise to some T cells. Material: CD4+ T cells from blood, obtained about 27 months after liver transplant. The chain has TRBV28 and TRBJ1-1; D gene unclear. This CDR3 is CASSTMNTEAFF. CDR3 sequence (DNA): TGTGCCAGCAGTACCATGAACACTGAAGCTTTCTTT.